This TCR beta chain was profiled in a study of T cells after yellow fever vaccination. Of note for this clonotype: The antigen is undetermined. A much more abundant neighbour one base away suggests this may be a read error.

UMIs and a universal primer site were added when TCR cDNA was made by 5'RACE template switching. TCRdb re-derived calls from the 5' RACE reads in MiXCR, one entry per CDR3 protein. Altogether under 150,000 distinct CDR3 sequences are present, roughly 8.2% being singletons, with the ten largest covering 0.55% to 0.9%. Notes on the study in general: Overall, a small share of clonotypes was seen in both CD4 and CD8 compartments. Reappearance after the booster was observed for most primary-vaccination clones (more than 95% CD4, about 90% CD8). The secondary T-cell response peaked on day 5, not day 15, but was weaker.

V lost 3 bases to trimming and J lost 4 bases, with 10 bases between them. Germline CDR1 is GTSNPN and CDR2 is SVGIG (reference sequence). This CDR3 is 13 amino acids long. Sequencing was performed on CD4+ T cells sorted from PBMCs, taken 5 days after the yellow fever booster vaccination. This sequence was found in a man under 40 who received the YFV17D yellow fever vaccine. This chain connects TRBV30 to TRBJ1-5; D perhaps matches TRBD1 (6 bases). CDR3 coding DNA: TGTGCCTGGAGAGGAGGGGGTAATCAGCCCCAGCATTTT. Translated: CAWRGGGNQPQHF.